Each of the 27 T cell receptor beta chains below was sequenced from the same sample in a study of shared clonotypes between healthy human individuals. Only in-frame clones appear in the TCRdb table, and some are missing; sequencing was by immunoSEQ multiplex PCR. This table holds about 530,000 clones, about 80% found once. The sequenced sample consisted of PBMCs. The source of these receptors is a woman aged 40 to 49 in good health. Some clones in this sample may be carry-over from other donors' samples.

V usage is TRBV5-1 and J usage is TRBJ1-5, with unresolved D. V lost 5 bases to trimming and J lost 5 bases, with 14 bases between them. The germline gives CDR1 SGHRS, CDR2 YFSETQ. The CDR3 loop spans 14 amino acids. The DNA for the CDR3 is TGCGCCAGCAGTCAAGGCGGGCGCGATCAGCCCCAGCATTTT. Amino acid sequence: CASSQGGRDQPQHF.

This chain joins TRBV7-9 and TRBJ2-7; D gene uncertain. Germline CDR1 reads SEHNR; CDR2 reads FQNEAQ (reference sequence). Deletions cut 1 base from V and 5 bases from J, with 6 bases between. The CDR3 has 12 amino acids. For the CDR3, the DNA is TGTGCCAGCAGCTTAGAGACTGACGAGCAGTACTTC. Protein: CASSLETDEQYF.

J is TRBJ1-6 and V is TRBV6-6; no reliable D call. The germline V gene encodes CDR1 MNHNY and CDR2 SVGAGI (reference sequence). The V end lost 6 bases, the J end lost 10 bases, and 10 bases lay between the germline ends. There are 12 residues in the CDR3. CDR3 protein: CASRDGWSPLHF. The DNA for the CDR3 is TGTGCCAGCAGGGACGGGTGGTCACCCCTCCACTTT.

Only a few counts were recorded for this clone. The genes are TRBV6-1 and TRBJ1-5, with D unresolved. The CDR3 is 12 residues long. V was pared by 6 bases and J by 4 bases, with 7 bases between. The germline V gene has CDR1 MNHNS and CDR2 SASEGT. The CDR3 region has the DNA TGTGCCAGCAGGCAGGAGAATCAGCCCCAGCATTTT. It is translated as CASRQENQPQHF.

J is TRBJ2-1 and V is TRBV9; a possible D gene is TRBD2 (6 bases). Germline assignment: CDR1 SGDLS and CDR2 YYNGEE. With 4 bases removed from V and 8 bases from J, the gap between germline ends came to 22 bases. There are 16 residues in the CDR3. In DNA form, the CDR3 reads TGTGCCAGCAGCCCTCTCGGCGCGGGGAGTATTGATGAGCAGTTCTTC. Residues: CASSPLGAGSIDEQFF.

This clone showed up just once. J is TRBJ2-7 and V is TRBV18; D is unclear. V was clipped by 5 bases and J by 6 bases, with 8 bases between them. The CDR3 contains 11 residues. Germline CDR1 and CDR2: KGHSH and LQKENI. The CDR3 DNA reads TGTGCCAGCTCAGCGCCTTTCGAGCAGTACTTC. It is translated as CASSAPFEQYF.

The CDR3 nucleotides read TGTGCCAGCAGCCACCCGACAGAAAACCCCATGAACACTGAAGCTTTCTTT. It codes for CASSHPTENPMNTEAFF. The chain has TRBV7-8 and TRBJ1-1; tentative D call: TRBD1 (5 bases). The length of the CDR3 is 17 residues. V lost 5 bases and J lost 0, with 19 bases in between. Per germline, CDR1 SGHVS and CDR2 FQNEAQ.

V gene TRBV29-1 combines with J gene TRBJ1-1; D unresolved. The CDR3 extends over 15 amino acids. V dropped 4 bases and J dropped 0 bases, with 15 bases sitting between them. The germline V gene has CDR1 SQVTM and CDR2 ANQGSEA. This CDR3 reads CSVGRVGNMNTEAFF. The CDR3 bases are TGCAGCGTTGGTCGGGTAGGGAACATGAACACTGAAGCTTTCTTT.

The rearrangement links TRBV6-5 to TRBJ2-7; D unclear. The CDR3 sequence is 11 residues long. The V gene's germline CDR1 is MNHEY and CDR2 SVGAGI. The V end was cut by 7 bases, the J end by 4 bases, with 8 bases between. CDR3 DNA sequence: TGTGCCAGCACTTCCCGTTACGAGCAGTACTTC. The encoded protein is CASTSRYEQYF.

As for this clone: Just one base apart from a much larger clone, this may be a read error. Here the CDR3 omits its conserved ending phenylalanine or tryptophan, so a read error is the likely source. V gene TRBV28 combines with J gene TRBJ2-7; no firm D call. Germline V gene sequence: CDR1 MDHEN, CDR2 SYDVKM. The CDR3 contains 12 residues. Trimming removed 7 bases from V and 3 bases from J, with 10 bases in between. CDR3 nucleotide sequence: TGTGCCAGCACCTCCATGAGCTACGAGCAGTACCTC. Encoded protein: CASTSMSYEQYL.

The chain employs TRBV6-1 and TRBJ2-7, with a weak D call TRBD1 (7 bases). CDR1 MNHNS and CDR2 SASEGT come from the germline V gene. CDR3 length equals 15 residues. V lost 7 bases and J 2 bases, leaving 18 bases between the germline ends. CDR3 nucleotide sequence: TGTGCCAGCAATGGGGCGGGACAGTTGCCCTACGAGCAGTACTTC. Translation: CASNGAGQLPYEQYF.

This clone was recorded once. The chain joins TRBV7-9 to TRBJ2-1; 8 bases map to TRBD1. Looked up from germline, CDR1 is SEHNR and CDR2 is FQNEAQ (reference sequence). J lost 12 bases, V lost 1 base, and 17 bases had no gene match. This CDR3 has 17 amino acids. The CDR3 coding sequence is TGTGCCAGCAGCTTAGACCCCCCAGGGGGCGCTGGGTTCGGGCAGTTCTTC. Its protein is CASSLDPPGGAGFGQFF.

This rearrangement joins TRBV7-9 to TRBJ2-1; 7 bases align to TRBD2. This CDR3 comprises 17 residues. Unmatched junction bases numbered 11, after V lost 2 bases and J lost 4 bases. Germline loops: CDR1 SEHNR, CDR2 FQNEAQ (reference sequence). This CDR3 is CASSLKSSAGAYNEQFF. CDR3 nucleotide sequence: TGTGCCAGCAGCTTAAAGTCGTCGGCGGGAGCATACAATGAGCAGTTCTTC.

The chain has TRBV10-3 and TRBJ2-7; the D gene is possibly TRBD2 (6 bases). V was cut by 4 bases and J by 6 bases, with 10 bases left in between. Per the germline V gene, CDR1 is ENHRY and CDR2 is SYGVKD. There are 12 residues in the CDR3. CDR3 amino acids: CAISVNGGEQYF. The CDR3 nucleotides are TGTGCCATCAGTGTGAACGGGGGCGAGCAGTACTTC.

The chain joins TRBV2 to TRBJ1-4; D possibly corresponds to TRBD1 (5 bases). Trimming removed 5 bases from V and 8 bases from J, with 15 bases in between. From germline, CDR1 is SNHLY and CDR2 FYNNEI. The CDR3 extends over 14 amino acids. CDR3 residues: CASSTSRRGEKLFF. The CDR3 DNA reads TGTGCCAGCAGTACAAGCCGGCGGGGGGAAAAACTGTTTTTT.

The rearrangement uses TRBV2 and TRBJ1-5, with 8 bases aligning to TRBD1. The CDR3 extends over 16 amino acids. The J segment lost 6 bases and the V segment lost 6 bases, leaving 13 bases of the junction unmatched. Germline CDR1 reads SNHLY; CDR2 reads FYNNEI. The CDR3 sequence: CASSSADGQGGQPQHF. DNA of the CDR3: TGTGCCAGCAGCAGTGCCGACGGACAGGGCGGTCAGCCCCAGCATTTT. Full variable domain (outside the CDR3, taken from reference TRBV2 and TRBJ1-5): EPEVTQTPSHQVTQMGQEVILRCVPISNHLYFYWYRQILGQKVEFLVSFYNNEISEKSEIFDDQFSVERPDGSNFTLKIRSTKLEDSAMYFCASSSADGQGGQPQHFGDGTRLSIL.

The rearrangement uses TRBV28 and TRBJ2-3, with TRBD1 matching over 8 bases. The V and J ends lost 2 bases and 3 bases, in that order; junction bases with no gene match: 10. Per germline, CDR1 MDHEN and CDR2 SYDVKM. The CDR3 runs 17 residues. The CDR3 sequence: CASSLGHTRTGTDTQYF. The CDR3 DNA reads as TGTGCCAGCAGTTTAGGGCACACTAGGACAGGGACAGATACGCAGTATTTT.

This chain's CDR3 is CASSLGRGALTGELFF. CDR3 nucleotides: TGTGCCAGCAGCTTAGGAAGGGGCGCTCTCACCGGGGAGCTGTTTTTT. This rearrangement joins TRBV7-7 to TRBJ2-2, with a possible D match to TRBD1 (5 bases). V was shortened by 1 base and J by 4 bases, with 13 bases between the two germline ends. Per germline, CDR1 SSHAT and CDR2 FNYEAQ (reference sequence). The CDR3 is 16 residues long.

As for this clone: The identical CDR3 is also encoded by other nucleotide sequences in the sample. V usage is TRBV27 and J usage is TRBJ2-5, with D tentatively TRBD1 (5 bases). There are 14 residues in the CDR3. Trimming took off 4 bases at V and 1 base at J, with 10 bases between the two ends. Per the germline V gene, CDR1 is MNHEY and CDR2 is SMNVEV (reference sequence). This CDR3 is CASSSTGGQETQYF. DNA of the CDR3: TGTGCCAGCAGTTCCACAGGTGGCCAAGAGACCCAGTACTTC.

This rearrangement joins TRBV28 to TRBJ2-2; D may be TRBD2 (6 bases). V lost 6 bases and J lost 1, with 12 bases in between. The CDR3 totals 15 residues. Looked up from germline, CDR1 is MDHEN and CDR2 is SYDVKM. CDR3 loop: CASSYGGKNTGELFF. The CDR3, as DNA: TGTGCCAGCAGCTACGGAGGGAAGAACACCGGGGAGCTGTTTTTT. Full variable domain (missing parts from reference TRBV28 and TRBJ2-2): DVKVTQSSRYLVKRTGEKVFLECVQDMDHENMFWYRQDPGLGLRLIYFSYDVKMKEKGDIPEGYSVSREKKERFSLILESASTNQTSMYLCASSYGGKNTGELFFGEGSRLTVL.

The V call is TRBV10-3, the J call TRBJ1-1, with TRBD1 as a possible D gene (6 bases). The CDR3 is 15 amino acids. With 6 bases removed from V and 3 bases from J, the gap between germline ends came to 17 bases. The germline V gene has CDR1 ENHRY and CDR2 SYGVKD. This CDR3 reads CAIRATGSADTEAFF. The CDR3 nucleotides read TGTGCCATCAGGGCTACAGGGTCGGCGGACACTGAAGCTTTCTTT.

Notes on this clone: Being one base from a much bigger clone, this may be a read error. The chain is built from TRBV6-4 and TRBJ2-3; tentative D call: TRBD1 (5 bases). The CDR3 totals 14 residues. Trimming took off 4 bases at V and 0 bases at J, with 8 bases between the two ends. Germline V gene data show CDR1 as MRHNA and CDR2 as SNTAGT. The CDR3 region has the DNA TGTGCCAGCAGTGGGGGCGGTAGCACAGATACGCAGTATTTT. Amino acids: CASSGGGSTDTQYF.

As regards this clone: Other DNA sequences in the sample encode the same CDR3. The V and J genes are TRBV5-4 and TRBJ2-7; 13 positions agree with TRBD2. V was clipped by 4 bases and J by 1 base; unmatched bases: 2. The CDR3 spans 15 residues. Per germline, CDR1 SGHNT and CDR2 YYREEE (reference sequence). The CDR3 region is CASSPGLAGSYEQYF. CDR3 bases: TGTGCCAGCAGCCCGGGACTAGCGGGATCCTACGAGCAGTACTTC.

The sample holds many counts of this clone. The genes are TRBV4-3 and TRBJ2-3, with no clear D. V was clipped by 0 bases and J by 7 bases, with 11 bases between them. CDR1 is LGHNA, CDR2 YSLEER, per germline. This CDR3 region has 14 residues. Written as DNA, the CDR3 is TGCGCCAGCAGCCAAGATACCTCACGAAATACGCAGTATTTT. Amino acid sequence: CASSQDTSRNTQYF.

This clone has just one count. The chain joins TRBV28 to TRBJ1-2; maybe TRBD1 (5 bases). The germline CDR1 and CDR2 sequences are MDHEN and SYDVKM. Trimming took off 5 bases at V and 8 bases at J, with 15 bases between the two ends. CDR3 length: 13 amino acids. The CDR3 loop reads CASSITGLRGYTF. The CDR3 region has the DNA TGTGCCAGCAGTATTACAGGACTGCGGGGCTACACCTTC.

This clone was seen just once. V and J are TRBV28 and TRBJ2-2, with D perhaps matching TRBD1 (5 bases). Deletions cut 1 base from V and 0 bases from J, with 15 bases between. CDR3 length: 18 residues. CDR1 is MDHEN, CDR2 SYDVKM, per germline. Here the CDR3 reads CASSLFPGQNANTGELFF. The CDR3, as DNA: TGTGCCAGCAGTTTATTCCCCGGACAAAACGCGAACACCGGGGAGCTGTTTTTT.

The chain joins TRBV6-4 to TRBJ1-3; no clear D. The CDR3 covers 15 residues. Trimming removed 4 bases from V and 4 bases from J, with 14 bases in between. The germline V gene encodes CDR1 MRHNA and CDR2 SNTAGT. Written as DNA, the CDR3 is TGTGCCAGCAGTGCAGAACACGATCCGGGAAACACCATATATTTT. Protein product: CASSAEHDPGNTIYF.